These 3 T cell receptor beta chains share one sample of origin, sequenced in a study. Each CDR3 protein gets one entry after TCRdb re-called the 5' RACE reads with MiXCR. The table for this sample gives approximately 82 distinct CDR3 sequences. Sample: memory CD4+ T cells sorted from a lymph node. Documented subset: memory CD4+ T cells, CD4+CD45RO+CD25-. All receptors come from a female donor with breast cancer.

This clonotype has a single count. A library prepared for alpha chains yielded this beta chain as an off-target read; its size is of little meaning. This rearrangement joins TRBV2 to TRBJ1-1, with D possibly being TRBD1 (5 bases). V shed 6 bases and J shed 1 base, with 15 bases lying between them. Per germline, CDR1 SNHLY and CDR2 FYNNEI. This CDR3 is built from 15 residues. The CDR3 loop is CASRDKVTENTEAFF. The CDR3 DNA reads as TGTGCCAGCAGGGACAAAGTGACCGAGAACACTGAAGCTTTCTTT.

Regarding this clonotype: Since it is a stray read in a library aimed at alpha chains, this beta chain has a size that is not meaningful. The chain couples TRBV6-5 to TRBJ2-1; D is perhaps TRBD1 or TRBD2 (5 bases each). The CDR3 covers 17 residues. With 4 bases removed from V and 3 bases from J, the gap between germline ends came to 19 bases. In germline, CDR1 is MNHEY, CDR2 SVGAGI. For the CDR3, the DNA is TGTGCCAGCAGTTTTAGACCGGGACCCCGGGTCTACAATGAGCAGTTCTTC. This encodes CASSFRPGPRVYNEQFF.

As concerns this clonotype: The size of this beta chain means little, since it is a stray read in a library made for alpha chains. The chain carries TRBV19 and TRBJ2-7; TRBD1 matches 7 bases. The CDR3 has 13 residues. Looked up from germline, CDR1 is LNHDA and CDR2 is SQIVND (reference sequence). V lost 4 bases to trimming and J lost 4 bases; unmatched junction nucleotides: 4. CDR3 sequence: CASSTGTVYEQYF. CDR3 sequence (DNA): TGTGCCAGTAGTACCGGGACAGTTTACGAGCAGTACTTC.